This T cell receptor (beta chain) was identified during a study of OX40 agonist ivuxolimab in advanced cancers. Study details: Treatment received earlier with anti-PD-1, anti-PD-L1 or anti-CTLA-4 agents was allowed, and roughly 40% had some. Partial responses were achieved by three patients: one hepatocellular carcinoma, two cutaneous melanoma. Study results and limitations: CD8+ T cells (on average) carried more expanded clones than CD4+ T cells.

This clone was detected only a few times. As yet, its antigen is unknown. The CDR3 has 15 residues. Looked up from germline, CDR1 is SGHDN and CDR2 is FVKESK. Trimming left V 0 bases short and J 5 bases short, with 13 bases between. The protocol was immunoSEQ multiplex PCR, while the TCRdb copy is restricted to in-frame clones and leaves out a portion. The sample includes roughly 60,000 clones, about 85% seen only once; the top ten take under 4.5%. Sequences were derived from CD4+ or CD8+ T cells sorted from blood, sampled in a trial of the OX40 agonist ivuxolimab. The sequence came from an adult with an advanced solid tumor such as melanoma, head and neck, liver or kidney cancer. This chain links TRBV14 with TRBJ1-1; D gene uncertain. The chain's CDR3 is CASSQDKGRRTEAFF. The CDR3 DNA reads TGTGCCAGCAGCCAAGATAAGGGAAGAAGGACTGAAGCTTTCTTT.